This T cell receptor (beta chain) appears in the sequencing data of a study of esophageal squamous cell carcinoma under preoperative chemotherapy (dated by TCRdb to the late 2010s). A note on the overall study: Both tumor-infiltrating lymphocytes and peripheral blood T cells had their TCR repertoires profiled in the study. In patients with esophageal squamous cell carcinoma, the study looked at what paclitaxel-nedaplatin chemotherapy did to T-cell receptor repertoires. The cohort comprised five or six patients with primary esophageal squamous cell carcinoma. Repertoires were compared between samples taken before and after paclitaxel-nedaplatin therapy.

The sample's time point, from its label and the paper: after preoperative PTX-NDP chemotherapy. Paclitaxel-nedaplatin was administered to patients as preoperative chemotherapy before surgery. The library relied on PCR. TCRdb names HiSeq X Ten as the instrument used. High-throughput sequencing was used to characterize TCR repertoires. In TCRdb, the public reads were trimmed at Q25 with fastp and aligned with MiXCR, with productive beta chains retained. One record per CDR3 amino acid sequence lists the most common genes and DNA. In this sample the table shows 15,000 to 20,000 distinct CDR3 sequences, approximately 44% of which occur a single time. The ten largest clones add up to about 29% of the sample. Study-wide findings and limitations: Paclitaxel-nedaplatin therapy induced immediate and substantial clonotype frequency changes, with contraction more likely among abundant clones than amplification. A significant increase in TCR diversity was observed in peripheral T cells after chemotherapy, whereas no such increase was observed in tumor-infiltrating lymphocytes. Rather than arising solely from local clonal changes, post-treatment tumor-infiltrating lymphocytes appeared to come partly from peripheral T cells that migrated into the tumor. A small cohort was used, with only a few patients with esophageal squamous cell carcinoma being analyzed.

This clonotype was counted at least ten times. No antigen is known for it. It has no much larger one-base neighbor in the sample; base qualities were not kept. Measured from the cysteine to the phenylalanine, the CDR3 is 15 residues long. Solely the CDR3 DNA is kept, with 45 bases framed from the first base. V is clipped by 2 bases and J by 3 bases, and the sequence between their germline boundaries is 13 bases long. CDR1 SGHAT and CDR2 FQDESV were looked up in the germline V gene (reference sequence). The TCR comes from a human donor with esophageal squamous cell carcinoma. The donor label of this sample is uncertain. The chain links TRBV11-1 with TRBJ2-5; the D region may be TRBD1 or TRBD2, each matching 5 bases equally. The specimen was taken from a patient given preoperative chemotherapy. The nucleotides read TGTGCCAGCAGCTTATTTCAGGGAGCTGAAGAGACCCAGTACTTC. The encoded protein is CASSLFQGAEETQYF.